A selection of T cell receptor beta chains follows, all from one sample in a study of blood T cell repertoires in COVID-19. Clones were sequenced by immunoSEQ multiplex PCR, and TCRdb holds only the in-frame ones, with some missing. The data contain over 100,000 clones, approximately 83% of them singletons. Sequenced sample: peripheral blood. These receptors originate from an older woman with acute or convalescent COVID-19. CDR3s include the opening cysteine and the closing phenylalanine or tryptophan. The D gene is left open where the match is weak. The size field is filled for only some rows; it gives once, few, many or a size class.

V: TRBV27; D: TRBD2; J: TRBJ2-1; size: NA; DNA: TGTGCCAGCAGCCAGGGACTAGCGGGATTTAATGAGCAGTTCTTC; CDR3: CASSQGLAGFNEQFF
V: TRBV7-6; D: TRBD2; J: TRBJ2-1; size: NA; DNA: TGTGCCAGCAGCTTAGATAGCGGGGGGGCCGGTGATGAGCAGTTCTTC; CDR3: CASSLDSGGAGDEQFF
V: TRBV5-1; D: NA; J: TRBJ2-1; size: NA; DNA: TGCGCCAGCAGTTGGTCAGGGATGAGCTCCTACAATGAGCAGTTCTTC; CDR3: CASSWSGMSSYNEQFF
V: TRBV12-5; D: NA; J: TRBJ2-2; size: few; DNA: TGTGCTAGTGGTTTAGCGCAGGGCGGGACCACCGGGGAGCTGTTTTTT; CDR3: CASGLAQGGTTGELFF
V: TRBV7-9; D: TRBD1; J: TRBJ1-1; size: once; DNA: TGTGCCAGCAGCTTAGGTCTCGGGACAGGGGGCTCAAGGAACACTGAAGCTTTCTTT; CDR3: CASSLGLGTGGSRNTEAFF
V: TRBV3-1/TRBV3-2; D: TRBD1; J: TRBJ1-2; size: NA; DNA: TGTGCCAGCAGCCATCTAGGACAGGGGGGTGACTATGGCTACACCTTC; CDR3: CASSHLGQGGDYGYTF
V: TRBV7-9; D: TRBD1; J: TRBJ1-6; size: NA; DNA: TGTGCCAGCAGCTTGGGACAGGGGTTTAATTCACCCCTCCACTTT; CDR3: CASSLGQGFNSPLHF
V: TRBV18; D: NA; J: TRBJ2-1; size: NA; DNA: TGTGCCAGCTCACCAACTGTTTCTGCCGAGCAGTTCTTC; CDR3: CASSPTVSAEQFF
V: TRBV3-1/TRBV3-2; D: TRBD2; J: TRBJ2-3; size: NA; DNA: TGTGCCAGCAGCCAAGATCGACTAGCGGGAGGGATAGCGGGAGATACGCAGTATTTT; CDR3: CASSQDRLAGGIAGDTQYF
V: TRBV4-1; D: TRBD2; J: TRBJ2-3; size: NA; DNA: TGCGCCAGCAGCCAAGATGGGAGGGCCACAGATACGCAGTATTTT; CDR3: CASSQDGRATDTQYF
V: TRBV20-1; D: NA; J: TRBJ1-4; size: NA; DNA: TGCAGTGCTTTGCAGGGTGAAAAACTGTTTTTT; CDR3: CSALQGEKLFF
V: TRBV5-8; D: NA; J: TRBJ1-6; size: NA; DNA: TGTGCCAGCAGCTTGGACATCAGAAGCTCCTATAATTCACCCCTCCACTTT; CDR3: CASSLDIRSSYNSPLHF
V: TRBV6-1; D: NA; J: TRBJ1-3; size: NA; DNA: TGTGCCAGCAGTGAAGGACAGGCAGGGTCTGGAAACACCATATATTTT; CDR3: CASSEGQAGSGNTIYF
V: TRBV5-1; D: NA; J: TRBJ2-6; size: NA; DNA: TGCGCCAGCAGCTTGGGACAGGAGACGTCTGGGGCCAACGTCCTGACTTTC; CDR3: CASSLGQETSGANVLTF
V: TRBV7-8; D: NA; J: TRBJ1-5; size: NA; DNA: TGTGCCAGCAGCTACGGAGGGCTCAATCAGCCCCAGCATTTT; CDR3: CASSYGGLNQPQHF
V: TRBV6-1; D: NA; J: TRBJ2-2; size: NA; DNA: TGTGCCAGCAGTGAAGGCCCGGTCGGGACCGGGGAGCTGTTTTTT; CDR3: CASSEGPVGTGELFF
V: TRBV9; D: NA; J: TRBJ1-2; size: NA; DNA: TGTGCCAGCAGCGTACGGCAGGACTATGGCTACACCTTC; CDR3: CASSVRQDYGYTF
V: TRBV6-2/TRBV6-3; D: NA; J: TRBJ1-5; size: NA; DNA: TGTGCCAGCAGTTTGGACATCAATCAGCCCCAGCATTTT; CDR3: CASSLDINQPQHF
V: TRBV6-5; D: TRBD1; J: TRBJ1-1; size: few; DNA: TGTGCCAGCAGGAACAGGGGGCGAACTGAAGCTTTCTTT; CDR3: CASRNRGRTEAFF
V: TRBV6-7; D: TRBD2; J: TRBJ2-7; size: NA; DNA: TGTGCCAGCAGTTACTCAGGGCGGGGGGACGAGCAGTACTTC; CDR3: CASSYSGRGDEQYF
V: TRBV4-1; D: NA; J: TRBJ1-2; size: NA; DNA: TGCGCCAGCAGCCCCGACAGCCTTTACTATGGCTACACCTTC; CDR3: CASSPDSLYYGYTF
V: TRBV4-1; D: NA; J: TRBJ2-7; size: NA; DNA: TGCGCCAGCAGCCACCCAGGGGGGATCTACGAGCAGTACTTC; CDR3: CASSHPGGIYEQYF
V: TRBV5-6; D: TRBD2; J: TRBJ2-3; size: NA; DNA: TGTGCCAGCAGCCCCGGGACTAGCGGGACAGATACGCAGTATTTT; CDR3: CASSPGTSGTDTQYF
V: TRBV15; D: TRBD1; J: TRBJ1-5; size: once; DNA: TGTGCCACCAGCAGAGATACAGGGGAACAGCCCCAGCATTTT; CDR3: CATSRDTGEQPQHF
V: TRBV11-1; D: NA; J: TRBJ2-3; size: NA; DNA: TGTGCCAGCAGCTTCCGCATGTTCGGAGATACGCAGTATTTT; CDR3: CASSFRMFGDTQYF
V: TRBV29-1; D: TRBD2; J: TRBJ2-1; size: NA; DNA: TGCAGCGCGGAGGGGGGGACTAGCGGGAGCTCCTACAATGAGCAGTTCTTC; CDR3: CSAEGGTSGSSYNEQFF
V: TRBV6-6; D: NA; J: TRBJ1-2; size: NA; DNA: TGTGCCAGCATGAGGGAGTATGGCTACACCTTC; CDR3: CASMREYGYTF
V: TRBV7-6; D: NA; J: TRBJ2-2; size: NA; DNA: TGTGCCAGCAGCTTATCTGCCGGGGAGCTGTTTTTT; CDR3: CASSLSAGELFF
V: TRBV5-4; D: NA; J: TRBJ2-3; size: NA; DNA: TGTGCCAGCAGCCGGGGGTTGGGCACAGATACGCAGTATTTT; CDR3: CASSRGLGTDTQYF
V: TRBV7-2; D: TRBD2; J: TRBJ2-1; size: NA; DNA: TGTGCCAGCAGCTTAGGGCTAGCGGAGAGGGATGAGCAGTTCTTC; CDR3: CASSLGLAERDEQFF
V: TRBV6-5; D: TRBD2; J: TRBJ2-2; size: few; DNA: TGTGCCGGTAATGCGGGGGCGAACACCGGGGAGCTGTTTTTT; CDR3: CAGNAGANTGELFF
V: TRBV6-6; D: NA; J: TRBJ1-1; size: NA; DNA: TGTGCCAGCAGTTTCACGACGGGTGGAACTGAAGCTTTCTTT; CDR3: CASSFTTGGTEAFF
V: TRBV19; D: TRBD1; J: TRBJ1-2; size: NA; DNA: TGTGCCAGTAGTATCCCGGGACAGGGGGTAAAAGATGGCTACACCTTC; CDR3: CASSIPGQGVKDGYTF
V: TRBV9; D: NA; J: TRBJ2-1; size: NA; DNA: TGTGCCAGCAGCTACCGAGGGAGCTCCTACAATGAGCAGTTCTTC; CDR3: CASSYRGSSYNEQFF
V: TRBV6-1; D: NA; J: TRBJ1-2; size: NA; DNA: TGTGCCAGCAGTGAAGCGCGTATGTGGGGGGGCTTTTCTTCTAACTATGGCTACACCTTC; CDR3: CASSEARMWGGFSSNYGYTF
V: TRBV27; D: NA; J: TRBJ1-1; size: few; DNA: TGTGCCAGCAGTTTAGGACAAAACACTGAAGCTTTCTTT; CDR3: CASSLGQNTEAFF
V: TRBV28; D: TRBD1; J: TRBJ1-6; size: NA; DNA: TGTGCCAGCAGTTCGGGACAGGGTTATTCACCCCTCCACTTT; CDR3: CASSSGQGYSPLHF
V: TRBV9; D: TRBD2; J: TRBJ2-7; size: few; DNA: TGTGCCAGCAGCGTAGATATAGCGGGGGGACGCGAGCAGTACTTC; CDR3: CASSVDIAGGREQYF
V: TRBV5-1; D: NA; J: TRBJ1-2; size: NA; DNA: TGCGCCAGCAGCCCTCGGGAGGGGTTGTCTTCTGGCTACACCTTC; CDR3: CASSPREGLSSGYTF
V: TRBV3-1/TRBV3-2; D: NA; J: TRBJ2-1; size: NA; DNA: TGTGCCAGCAGCCTGAGGACAGGGAGGGCCAATGAGCAGTTCTTC; CDR3: CASSLRTGRANEQFF
V: TRBV6-1; D: TRBD2; J: TRBJ2-1; size: NA; DNA: TGTGCCAGCAGTGATCTAGCGGGCTATGAGCAGTTCTTC; CDR3: CASSDLAGYEQFF
V: TRBV9; D: NA; J: TRBJ1-2; size: NA; DNA: TGTGCCAGCAGCCCAGGATTGGACAGAGCCTATGGCTACACCTTC; CDR3: CASSPGLDRAYGYTF
V: TRBV19; D: TRBD2; J: TRBJ2-1; size: NA; DNA: TGTGCCACCTCACAAAGGGGACTAGGCAATGAGCAGTTCTTC; CDR3: CATSQRGLGNEQFF
V: TRBV5-1; D: NA; J: TRBJ2-7; size: many; DNA: TGCGCCAGCAGCTCTAATCCCGGGGTGAGCTCCTACGAGCAGTACTTC; CDR3: CASSSNPGVSSYEQYF
V: TRBV18; D: NA; J: TRBJ1-4; size: NA; DNA: TGTGCCAGCTCACCCCAAAGGCAGGGAACTAATGAAAAACTGTTTTTT; CDR3: CASSPQRQGTNEKLFF
V: TRBV5-6; D: NA; J: TRBJ1-2; size: once; DNA: TGTGCCAGCAGCTTGGCAGGGCCCTATGGCTACACCTTC; CDR3: CASSLAGPYGYTF
V: TRBV19; D: TRBD2; J: TRBJ2-1; size: NA; DNA: TGTGCCAGTAGTATAGGAGCGGGGGGGTCCCTAGACAATGAGCAGTTCTTC; CDR3: CASSIGAGGSLDNEQFF
V: TRBV12-2; D: NA; J: TRBJ2-7; size: NA; DNA: TGTGCAAGTCGCTTAGAGCTTCAGGAAGACAACTCCTACGAGCAGTACTTC; CDR3: CASRLELQEDNSYEQYF
V: TRBV28; D: TRBD1; J: TRBJ1-2; size: few; DNA: TGTGCCAGCAGTTCCTCCGGGACAGGGAGAGGCTACACCTTC; CDR3: CASSSSGTGRGYTF
V: TRBV3-1/TRBV3-2; D: NA; J: TRBJ2-3; size: few; DNA: TGTGCCAGCAGCCAAGAGCACAGGGTATATACGCAGTATTTT; CDR3: CASSQEHRVYTQYF
V: TRBV19; D: NA; J: TRBJ2-2; size: NA; DNA: TGTGCCAGTAGTAGCGGGCCGAACACCGGGGAGCTGTTTTTT; CDR3: CASSSGPNTGELFF
V: TRBV11-2; D: NA; J: TRBJ2-7; size: NA; DNA: TGTGCCAGCAGCTTTGGAGACAGAGCCTACGAGCAGTACTTC; CDR3: CASSFGDRAYEQYF
V: TRBV5-1; D: NA; J: TRBJ1-1; size: NA; DNA: TGCGCCAGCAGCTTAGGACTCCTGAACACTGAAGCTTTCTTT; CDR3: CASSLGLLNTEAFF
V: TRBV13; D: NA; J: TRBJ1-1; size: NA; DNA: TGTGCCAGCAGCTTAGCTCAGGTAGCTTTCTTT; CDR3: CASSLAQVAFF
V: TRBV6-2/TRBV6-3; D: TRBD1; J: TRBJ1-1; size: once; DNA: TGTGCCAGCAGTTACGAGGGCAGGGGGAGCACTGAAGCTTTCTTT; CDR3: CASSYEGRGSTEAFF
V: TRBV11-2; D: NA; J: TRBJ1-1; size: NA; DNA: TGTGCCAGCAGCTTAGAGGGGCCCAGCACTGAAGCTTTCTTT; CDR3: CASSLEGPSTEAFF
V: TRBV3-1/TRBV3-2; D: NA; J: TRBJ1-5; size: NA; DNA: TGTGCCAGCGGTCCAGGGACAACTAATCAGCCCCAGCATTTT; CDR3: CASGPGTTNQPQHF
V: TRBV28; D: TRBD2; J: TRBJ2-3; size: NA; DNA: TGTGCCAGCAGTTATTGGCGGGGGGGAGAAGATACGCAGTATTTT; CDR3: CASSYWRGGEDTQYF
V: TRBV10-3; D: TRBD2; J: TRBJ2-5; size: NA; DNA: TGTGCCATCAGTGAGGGGGGTCCGGGGGGGTACCAAGAGACCCAGTACTTC; CDR3: CAISEGGPGGYQETQYF
V: TRBV12-3/TRBV12-4; D: NA; J: TRBJ1-4; size: NA; DNA: TGTGCCAGCAGTTTAGGGACGGGAGAAAAACTGTTTTTT; CDR3: CASSLGTGEKLFF